Listed here are 9 T cell receptor beta chains from one sample, sequenced in a study of blood T cells in healthy people across ages. The authors ran a second PCR of about 7 to 11 cycles using a sample-barcoded 5' primer and a J-beta primer mix. TCRdb re-called the 5' RACE reads with MiXCR, one entry per CDR3 protein. The sample yields a few hundred thousand distinct CDR3 sequences, roughly half seen once. Sequencing was done on a sample of blood. Receptors originate from a man in his 60s in good health.

With regard to this clonotype: The germline gene is not matched at one end of the junction; a read error may be the cause. The V and J genes are TRBV20-1 and TRBJ2-1, with 9 nucleotides matching TRBD2. Germline values: CDR1 DFQATT, CDR2 SNEGSKA (reference sequence). The CDR3 has 14 residues. The chain's CDR3 is CSASALAGPNGQFF. CDR3 sequence (DNA): TGCAGTGCTAGTGCGCTAGCGGGACCCAATGGGCAGTTCTTC.

This chain connects TRBV29-1 to TRBJ2-3; 8 bases line up with TRBD1. The V segment lost 4 bases and the J segment 2 bases; nucleotides outside the gene matches: 5. Germline CDR1 and CDR2: SQVTM and ANQGSEA. The CDR3 sequence is 14 residues long. The CDR3 DNA is TGCAGCGTTGCAGGGGGCAGACACACAGATACGCAGTATTTT. The encoded protein is CSVAGGRHTDTQYF.

The chain links TRBV29-1 to TRBJ1-2, with TRBD1 matching over 9 bases. This CDR3 region has 13 residues. In germline, CDR1 is SQVTM, CDR2 ANQGSEA. V shed 6 bases, J shed 2 bases, and the junction held 4 bases outside the gene matches. The CDR3 protein is CSVGTGRNYGYTF. CDR3 in DNA: TGCAGCGTAGGGACAGGGAGGAACTATGGCTACACCTTC.

This clonotype was found many times. V and J are TRBV10-3 and TRBJ2-7; unclear D gene. CDR1 is ENHRY, CDR2 SYGVKD, per germline. V was trimmed by 4 bases and J by 2 bases, leaving 3 bases between them. This CDR3 region has 11 residues. The CDR3 DNA reads as TGTGCCATCAGTGGGACCTACGAGCAGTACTTC. It specifies CAISGTYEQYF.

V is TRBV4-3 and J is TRBJ2-3, with 10 bases matching TRBD2. This CDR3 contains 18 residues. Germline loops: CDR1 LGHNA, CDR2 YSLEER. J lost 4 bases, V lost 6 bases, and 16 bases had no gene match. The CDR3 here is CASSQRVASGSYADTQYF. CDR3 coding DNA: TGCGCCAGCAGTCAAAGAGTGGCTAGCGGGAGTTATGCAGATACGCAGTATTTT.

With respect to this clonotype: Germline and junction disagree at one end, which may indicate a read error. The chain has TRBV19 and TRBJ2-5, with D maybe TRBD1 (5 bases). Germline loops: CDR1 LNHDA, CDR2 SQIVND (reference sequence). The length of the CDR3 is 14 residues. CDR3 sequence (DNA): TGTGCCAGTAGGATAGAATGGGGCGGCGGGACCCAGTACTTC. It yields the protein CASRIEWGGGTQYF.

The chain links TRBV20-1 to TRBJ2-7; D assignment may be TRBD1 or TRBD2 (5 bases each). Trimming removed 7 bases at V and 2 bases at J, with 9 bases between. The CDR3 has 11 amino acids. CDR1 is DFQATT and CDR2 is SNEGSKA in the germline V gene (reference sequence). DNA of the CDR3: TGCAGTGTTAGGGGAGCCTACGAGCAGTACTTC. Translated: CSVRGAYEQYF.

As to this clonotype: At one end the junction does not follow the germline gene, possibly because of a read error. J is TRBJ2-1 and V is TRBV5-1, with D unresolved. CDR3 size: 12 residues. Germline values: CDR1 SGHRS, CDR2 YFSETQ. The CDR3 DNA is TGTGCCAGCAGCTTAGGTCCCAATGAGCAGTTCTTC. It encodes CASSLGPNEQFF.

This sequence joins TRBV28 and TRBJ1-5; the D is unclear. The ends were cut back, 5 bases at V and 0 bases at J, with 8 bases in the middle. CDR3 length: 14 amino acids. Germline CDR1 is MDHEN and CDR2 is SYDVKM. CDR3 in DNA: TGTGCCAGCAGTCCGGCGTATAGCAATCAGCCCCAGCATTTT. Its protein is CASSPAYSNQPQHF.